These T cell receptor beta chains were read from a single sample in a study of early T cells in non-severe SARS-CoV-2 infection. From the 5' RACE reads, TCRdb called clonotypes with MiXCR, one entry per CDR3 protein. The sample records roughly 47,000 distinct CDR3 sequences, around 23% being singletons. The sample consisted of whole blood, taken at baseline. These receptors all come from an adult who was a healthcare worker with PCR-confirmed SARS-CoV-2 infection or an uninfected control (not recorded which). Each CDR3 is given with its conserved first and last residue. A D gene is named only where the DNA matches it firmly. Size values are once, few and many counts, or a class for expanded clones, and some rows have none.

TRBJ2-1,TRBV29-1,NA,NA,TGCAGCGTTGGACCCCCAAGTGGTGAGCAGTTCTTC,CSVGPPSGEQFF
TRBJ2-5,TRBV2,NA,NA,TGTGCCAGCAGTGAACTGGTAGGGGGGGCGACCCAGTACTTC,CASSELVGGATQYF
TRBJ1-2,TRBV29-1,TRBD1,many,TGCAGCGTTGGGCAGGGGGGGAGCGAAGATGGCTACACCTTC,CSVGQGGSEDGYTF
TRBJ2-1,TRBV5-6,TRBD1,many,TGTGCCAGCAGCTTCCTGACAGGGGCTTCCTACAATGAGCAGTTCTTC,CASSFLTGASYNEQFF
TRBJ2-7,TRBV18,TRBD2,many,TGTGCCAGCTCCCCAGCGGGGGGACTCTACGAGCAGTACTTC,CASSPAGGLYEQYF
TRBJ1-1,TRBV7-9,NA,medium-sized,TGTGCCAGCAGCTTTCAGGTTGGTACTGAAGCTTTCTTT,CASSFQVGTEAFF
TRBJ2-7,TRBV6-5,TRBD1,NA,TGTGCCAGCAGTTCCGACGGACAGGGAGTCTACGAGCAGTACTTC,CASSSDGQGVYEQYF
TRBJ2-3,TRBV7-9,TRBD1,few,TGTGCCAGCAGCGCAGGACAGGGAGGTTCAGATACGCAGTATTTT,CASSAGQGGSDTQYF
TRBJ2-6,TRBV7-6,NA,few,TGTGCCAGCAGCTTAGGGGGCTCTGGGGCCAACGTCCTGACTTTC,CASSLGGSGANVLTF
TRBJ2-5,TRBV28,TRBD1,NA,TGTGCCAGCAGCCCCGACAGGGTTGGAGAGACCCAGTACTTC,CASSPDRVGETQYF
TRBJ1-2,TRBV30,TRBD1,NA,TGTGCCTGGGAACCTGGGGCAGGGGGCACCTATGGCTACACCTTC,CAWEPGAGGTYGYTF
TRBJ2-7,TRBV2,TRBD2,few,TGTGCCAGCAGTGAATCAAAACTAGCGGGGAACTCCTACGAGCAGTACTTC,CASSESKLAGNSYEQYF
TRBJ1-3,TRBV27,NA,few,TGTGCCAGCAGTCCAAAAGTTTCCTCTGGAAACACCATATATTTT,CASSPKVSSGNTIYF
TRBJ2-3,TRBV30,NA,NA,TGTGCCTGGGATCTTGGGGCCGCCGAGCTCACAGATACGCAGTATTTT,CAWDLGAAELTDTQYF
TRBJ2-3,TRBV10-1,NA,NA,TGCGCCAGCAGTGACGTGGGGGGCCGCACAGATACGCAGTATTTT,CASSDVGGRTDTQYF
TRBJ2-7,TRBV6-1,NA,NA,TGTGCCAGCAGTGAACTCGAGCAGTACTTC,CASSELEQYF
TRBJ2-7,TRBV6-2/TRBV6-3,NA,NA,TGTGCCAGCAGTTACTCGGAGAGCGAGCAGTACTTC,CASSYSESEQYF
TRBJ2-1,TRBV12-3/TRBV12-4,NA,few,TGTGCCAGCAGTTTAGGAGGGGGGCGGTCCTACAATGAGCAGTTCTTC,CASSLGGGRSYNEQFF
TRBJ2-1,TRBV7-2,NA,many,TGTGCCAGCAGCTGGGGAAGCCATGAGCAGTTCTTC,CASSWGSHEQFF
TRBJ2-1,TRBV4-3,TRBD1,few,TGCGCCAGCAGCCAAGTAGGGGGCGGTGAGCAGTTCTTC,CASSQVGGGEQFF
TRBJ2-3,TRBV7-6,TRBD2,NA,TGTGCCAGCAGCTTAGCGCTCCTAGCGGGGGGCCCCACAGATACGCAGTATTTT,CASSLALLAGGPTDTQYF
TRBJ2-5,TRBV2,NA,few,TGTGCCAGCAGTGAGGAGCAGCAAGAGACCCAGTACTTC,CASSEEQQETQYF
TRBJ2-2,TRBV6-5,NA,NA,TGTGCCAGCAGTCCCGGGACACCCACCGGGGAGCTGTTTTTT,CASSPGTPTGELFF
TRBJ1-2,TRBV12-3/TRBV12-4,TRBD1,NA,TGTGCCAGCAGGGGGACAGGAGGCTATGGCTACACCTTC,CASRGTGGYGYTF
TRBJ2-4,TRBV12-3/TRBV12-4,NA,NA,TGTGCCAGCAGCAACTACAGGGATGCCAAAAACATTCAGTACTTC,CASSNYRDAKNIQYF
TRBJ1-3,TRBV18,NA,once,TGTGCCAGCTCACCGAATTGGGACACTGGAAACACCATATATTTT,CASSPNWDTGNTIYF
TRBJ1-1,TRBV27,TRBD1,few,TGTGCCAGCAGTTTATCTCAGGGGACAGGGACTGAAGCTTTCTTT,CASSLSQGTGTEAFF
TRBJ1-5,TRBV24-1,NA,NA,TGTGCCACCAGTGACTCAATCAGGGTACTCAATCAGCCCCAGCATTTT,CATSDSIRVLNQPQHF